This T cell receptor (beta chain) was recorded in a study of Graves' ophthalmopathy and Graves' hyperthyroidism. Uncontrolled infections, pregnancy, lactation or other autoimmune diseases led to patient exclusion. Diagnosis was based on clinical symptoms, serum thyroxine, TRAb, thyroid ultrasound and orbital computed tomography. As the template, RNA transcripts were used to amplify TCR beta CDR3 regions. HTBI primers primed a first-round RT-PCR, and a second-round multiplex PCR followed. TCRdb used MiXCR to reprocess the multiplex PCR reads, holding one entry per CDR3 protein. The table has approximately 640,000 distinct CDR3 sequences, about 38% seen once. In germline, CDR1 is SGHTA, CDR2 FQGTGA. The V and J ends lost 1 base and 4 bases respectively, with 12 bases between them. This CDR3 region has 15 residues.

This TCR was sampled from an adult man with Graves' ophthalmopathy. V and J are TRBV7-3 and TRBJ2-3; no reliable D call. Sequencing used peripheral blood. This CDR3 is CASSLSGFEADTQYF. The CDR3 DNA reads TGTGCCAGCAGCTTAAGTGGATTTGAGGCAGATACGCAGTATTTT.